These 10 T cell receptor beta chains were all obtained from the same sample, sequenced in a study of blood T cells in healthy people across ages. Next came a second PCR, run for 7 to 11 cycles, which used a sample-barcoded 5' primer along with a J-beta primer mix. TCRdb re-called the 5' RACE reads through MiXCR, storing one row per CDR3 protein. The sample contains 1.5 million to 1.8 million distinct CDR3 sequences, about 42% of which appear only once. Sequenced material: blood. The receptors stem from a woman younger than 30 in good health.

The rearrangement joins TRBV2 to TRBJ1-2; the D gene is possibly TRBD1 (6 bases). The CDR3 has 14 amino acids. Germline lookup yields CDR1 SNHLY and CDR2 FYNNEI. The V end was cut by 7 bases, the J end by 5 bases, with 17 bases between. CDR3 in DNA: TGTGCCAGCACCGCCGAAAGGGGGGAATATGGCTACACCTTC. Translating it yields CASTAERGEYGYTF.

This clonotype has a handful of counts. The junction departs from germline at one end; a sequencing error may be responsible. The chain is built from TRBV4-2 and TRBJ2-1; 10 bases fit TRBD2. The CDR3 loop spans 17 amino acids. CDR1 LGHNA and CDR2 YNFKEQ come from the germline V gene. As DNA, the CDR3 is TGTGCAAGCAGCTACCAAGCGGGAGGGAGCTCCTACAATGAGCAGTTCTTC. Encoded protein: CASSYQAGGSSYNEQFF.

The rearrangement links TRBV29-1 to TRBJ1-1; D is unresolved. This CDR3 comprises 11 residues. CDR1 is SQVTM and CDR2 is ANQGSEA in the germline V gene. Trimming cost V 1 base and J 5 bases, with 5 bases left between them. CDR3 in DNA: TGCAGCGTTGAAGGTTGGACTGAAGCTTTCTTT. As protein: CSVEGWTEAFF.

The rearrangement links TRBV9 to TRBJ2-7, with 10 bases matching TRBD2. Per germline, CDR1 SGDLS and CDR2 YYNGEE. This CDR3 region has 17 residues. Trimming removed 0 bases from V and 7 bases from J; junction bases left unmatched: 13. CDR3 coding DNA: TGTGCCAGCAGCGTAGTTGGCCTAGCGGGGGTTTACAATGAGCAGTACTTC. Its protein product is CASSVVGLAGVYNEQYF.

J is TRBJ2-7 and V is TRBV10-3; 9 bases align to TRBD1. The CDR3 is 13 amino acids. Germline loops: CDR1 ENHRY, CDR2 SYGVKD. The V and J ends lost 9 bases and 3 bases, in that order; junction bases with no gene match: 6. The CDR3 bases are TGTGCCATACGGGACAGGGTGATCTACGAGCAGTACTTC. It translates to CAIRDRVIYEQYF.

The chain carries TRBV20-1 and TRBJ2-5, with D possibly matching TRBD1 (6 bases). CDR1 and CDR2 from the germline V gene are DFQATT and SNEGSKA (reference sequence). CDR3 length: 15 amino acids. V shed 0 bases and J shed 5 bases, with 16 bases lying between them. The DNA of the CDR3 is TGCAGTGCTAGAGATCCGAACAGGGTCTCGGAGACCCAGTACTTC. Translation: CSARDPNRVSETQYF.

This clonotype showed up just a few times. This chain joins TRBV19 and TRBJ2-1; D unclear. Germline CDR1 is LNHDA and CDR2 is SQIVND (reference sequence). CDR3 size: 12 residues. V lost 1 base to trimming and J lost 6 bases, with 4 bases between them. The CDR3 nucleotides are TGTGCCAGTAGTATAGCGGGCAATGAGCAGTTCTTC. Translating it yields CASSIAGNEQFF.

V usage is TRBV28 and J usage is TRBJ1-1; tentative D call: TRBD1 (6 bases). The CDR3 extends over 13 amino acids. The germline gives CDR1 MDHEN, CDR2 SYDVKM. Between the trimmed V and J ends, which lost 0 bases and 6 bases, there was a span of 8 bases. The CDR3 sequence: CASSLWSGAEAFF. The DNA of the CDR3 is TGTGCCAGCAGTTTATGGTCAGGGGCTGAAGCTTTCTTT.

The count of this clonotype is one. The chain is built from TRBV20-1 and TRBJ2-3, with TRBD2 as a possible D gene (5 bases). The CDR3 consists of 14 residues. Between the trimmed V and J ends, which lost 4 bases and 1 base, there was a span of 12 bases. Germline lookup yields CDR1 DFQATT and CDR2 SNEGSKA (reference sequence). For the CDR3, the DNA is TGCAGTGCTATGGGAGTCCGGGGCACAGATACGCAGTATTTT. This encodes CSAMGVRGTDTQYF.

The genes are TRBV29-1 and TRBJ1-4; the D gene is possibly TRBD1 (5 bases). The germline V gene encodes CDR1 SQVTM and CDR2 ANQGSEA. V lost 7 bases and J 8 bases, leaving 20 bases between the germline ends. The CDR3 extends over 14 amino acids. CDR3: CSAAMGPLGEKLFF. The CDR3, as DNA: TGCAGCGCTGCCATGGGACCCTTGGGGGAAAAACTGTTTTTT.